The sequence of this T cell receptor beta chain was determined in a study of OX40 agonist ivuxolimab in advanced cancers. Background on the study: The patients got ivuxolimab, which is an agonistic anti-OX40 (CD134) antibody. Patients receiving dose escalation had hepatocellular carcinoma, melanoma, renal cell or head and neck cancer. Findings and limits, study-wide: CD8+ T cells averaged more expanded clones than CD4+.

The cohort excluded patients with autoimmune disease history or systemic immunosuppression. Germline-derived CDR1 and CDR2 are MNHEY and SMNVEV (reference sequence). V shed 7 bases and J shed 8 bases, with 24 bases lying between them. The CDR3 is 16 amino acids. Of note for this clone: What it binds is unknown.

Sequenced by immunoSEQ multiplex PCR; TCRdb stores in-frame clones only, minus some. The repertoire holds about 69,000 clones, with about nine tenths as singletons. This material consisted of CD4+ or CD8+ T cells sorted from blood, taken in a trial of the OX40 agonist ivuxolimab. This sequence was found in an adult with an advanced solid tumor such as melanoma, head and neck, liver or kidney cancer. This chain links TRBV27 with TRBJ2-1; a weak D match, TRBD2 (6 bases). The CDR3 region is CASMRDVGPSKDEQFF. The CDR3 DNA is TGTGCCAGCATGCGGGACGTGGGGCCAAGTAAGGATGAGCAGTTCTTC.